The clone carrying this T cell receptor beta chain has only a few counts. Its antigen remains unknown. The CDR3 loop spans 15 amino acids. V was pared by 0 bases and J by 5 bases, with 11 bases between. CDR1 is SGHTS, CDR2 YDEGEE, per germline. This record comes from a study of identical twins. Overall study findings and caveats: Abundant beta clonotypes from cord blood had fewer insertions, unlike memory repertoires, which showed none.

TCRdb reanalysed the 5' RACE reads using MiXCR and keeps one entry per CDR3 protein. The data contain 450,000 or so distinct CDR3 sequences, around an eighth of them seen just once; the ten biggest clones take up about 0.97%. In addition, the sample was reused for a study of yellow fever vaccine responses in identical twins.

J is TRBJ2-2 and V is TRBV5-8; D not resolved. The receptor was derived from a woman aged 18-35 years in good health. Specimen: CD4+ T cells sorted from blood. The CDR3 reads CASSLVTGLTGELFF. In nucleotides, the CDR3 is TGTGCCAGCAGCTTGGTAACGGGTCTTACCGGGGAGCTGTTTTTT.